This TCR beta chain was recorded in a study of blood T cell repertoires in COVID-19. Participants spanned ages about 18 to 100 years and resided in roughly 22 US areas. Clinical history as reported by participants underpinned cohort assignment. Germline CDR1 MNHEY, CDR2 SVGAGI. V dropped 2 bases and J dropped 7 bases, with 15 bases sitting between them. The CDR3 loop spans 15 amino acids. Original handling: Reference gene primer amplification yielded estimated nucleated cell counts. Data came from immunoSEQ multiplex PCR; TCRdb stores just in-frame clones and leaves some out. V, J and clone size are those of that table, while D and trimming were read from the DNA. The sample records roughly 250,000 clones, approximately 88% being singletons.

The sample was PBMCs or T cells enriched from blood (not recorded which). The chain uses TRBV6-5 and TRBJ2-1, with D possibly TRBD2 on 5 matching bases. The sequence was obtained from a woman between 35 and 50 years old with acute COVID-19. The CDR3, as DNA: TGTGCCAGCAGTTACGGGCTAGCTAGGATGAATGAGCAGTTCTTC. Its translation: CASSYGLARMNEQFF.